This record looks at one TCR beta chain sequence and its context. This sample stems from a study of blood T cell repertoires in COVID-19. Study details: Acute and convalescent COVID-19 samples came from the United States, Italy and Spain.

The trim removed 3 bases at V and 5 bases at J, leaving 0 bases unmatched. The CDR3 consists of 13 residues. CDR1 is SGHTA and CDR2 is FQGTGA in the germline V gene. Original data processing: Estimation of nucleated cell counts was performed using reference gene primer amplification. Profiled with immunoSEQ multiplex PCR; TCRdb holds only in-frame clones, not every one. V and J calls and clone size are those listed in that table; D and trimming were worked out from the DNA. The top ten clones hold 5% to 8% of a sample with fewer than 110,000 clones, more than 85% of them seen once. The sequence was collected from a human donor in a cohort sampled during active COVID-19. Sequenced material: peripheral blood. The V gene is TRBV7-3, the J gene TRBJ2-3; 9 bases map to TRBD1. This chain's CDR3 is CASSLDRGDTQYF. CDR3 bases: TGTGCCAGCAGCTTGGACAGGGGAGATACGCAGTATTTT. The full variable domain, with the rest looked up from reference TRBV7-3 and TRBJ2-3, is GAGVSQTPSNKVTEKGKYVELRCDPISGHTALYWYRQSLGQGPEFLIYFQGTGAADDSGLPNDRFFAVRPEGSVSTLKIQRTERGDSAVYLCASSLDRGDTQYFGPGTRLTVL.